This note documents a single T cell receptor (beta chain) sequence. Scientists amplified the TCR beta CDR3 regions from RNA transcripts. Following a first-round RT-PCR that used HTBI primers, a second-round multiplex PCR was carried out. TCRdb used MiXCR to reprocess the multiplex PCR reads, holding one entry per CDR3 protein. Here the sample spans fewer than 600,000 distinct CDR3 sequences, about an eighth being singletons. The data derive from a study of Graves' ophthalmopathy and Graves' hyperthyroidism. Study background: No treatment had been given when peripheral blood was collected at initial diagnosis.

The CDR3 is 13 residues long. Between the trimmed V and J ends, which lost 1 base and 2 bases, there was a span of 6 bases. The germline CDR1 and CDR2 sequences are DFQATT and SNEGSKA (reference sequence). Other autoimmune diseases, uncontrolled infections, pregnancy and lactation each led to patient exclusion. Diagnosis used clinical symptoms, serum thyroxine, TRAb, thyroid ultrasound and orbital computed tomography. Fresh peripheral blood (about 10 ml) yielded the PBMCs. This receptor was identified in a woman aged 25 to 39 with Graves' ophthalmopathy. V gene TRBV20-1 combines with J gene TRBJ1-3; D ambiguous. The material sequenced was blood. The CDR3 region is CSARGAAGNTIYF. As DNA, the CDR3 is TGCAGTGCTAGAGGGGCTGCTGGAAACACCATATATTTT.